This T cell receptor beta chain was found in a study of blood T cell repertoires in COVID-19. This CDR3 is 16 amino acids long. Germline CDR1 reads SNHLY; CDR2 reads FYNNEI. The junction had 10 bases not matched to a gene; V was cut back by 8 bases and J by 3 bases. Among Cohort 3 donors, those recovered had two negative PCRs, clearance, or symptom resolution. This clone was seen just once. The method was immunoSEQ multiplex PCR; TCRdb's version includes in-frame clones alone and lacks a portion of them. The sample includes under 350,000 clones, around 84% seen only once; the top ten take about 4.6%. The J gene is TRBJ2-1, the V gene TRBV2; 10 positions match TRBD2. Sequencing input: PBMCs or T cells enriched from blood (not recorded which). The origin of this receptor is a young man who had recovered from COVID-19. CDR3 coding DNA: TGTGCCAGCGCTAAAAGTAGCGGGGGGCACTACAATGAGCAGTTCTTC. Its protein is CASAKSSGGHYNEQFF.